Below are 11 T cell receptor beta chains sequenced from a single sample in a study of T cells after yellow fever vaccination. TCRdb used MiXCR to reprocess the 5' RACE reads, holding one entry per CDR3 protein. The sample has a few hundred thousand distinct CDR3 sequences, roughly 7% seen once. This specimen consisted of PBMCs, obtained roughly 46 days after the first yellow fever vaccination. The receptors stem from a man between 18 and 29 years old who received the YFV17D yellow fever vaccine.

There are a few counts of this clonotype. This rearrangement joins TRBV5-4 to TRBJ2-2, with D perhaps TRBD2 (6 bases). Trimming removed 5 bases at V and 1 base at J, with 12 bases between. This CDR3 contains 15 residues. In germline, CDR1 is SGHNT, CDR2 YYREEE (reference sequence). Written as DNA, the CDR3 is TGTGCCAGCAGGCCAAGCGGGTTGAACACCGGGGAGCTGTTTTTT. Residues: CASRPSGLNTGELFF.

This clonotype was seen more than once but under ten times. The chain combines TRBV7-8 with TRBJ1-4; no clear D. The V and J ends lost 5 bases and 8 bases respectively, with 12 bases between them. The CDR3 covers 13 residues. Germline CDR1 SGHVS, CDR2 FQNEAQ. The CDR3 region has the DNA TGTGCCAGCAGCCCAGAGATGACGGAAAAACTGTTTTTT. Its translation is CASSPEMTEKLFF.

This clonotype was picked up many times. This chain uses TRBV7-2 with TRBJ2-5; D is unresolved. Germline assignment: CDR1 SGHTA and CDR2 FQGNSA. V lost 0 bases, J lost 2 bases, and 7 bases lay in between. This CDR3 has 14 residues. CDR3 amino acids: CASSLAPPQETQYF. Written as DNA, the CDR3 is TGTGCCAGCAGCTTAGCTCCCCCACAAGAGACCCAGTACTTC.

The gene calls are TRBV4-1 and TRBJ1-2; TRBD1 matches at 7 bases. This CDR3 has 16 amino acids. Germline loops: CDR1 MGHRA, CDR2 YSYEKL. V lost 4 bases, J lost 0 bases, and 8 bases stayed unmatched. The CDR3 bases are TGCGCCAGCAGCCGGGGACAGTCGTCAACTAACTATGGCTACACCTTC. Amino acid sequence: CASSRGQSSTNYGYTF.

The chain is built from TRBV11-2 and TRBJ1-2; 12 bases agree with TRBD1. V lost 5 bases and J lost 9; bases outside the gene matches: 10. The CDR3 is 15 amino acids. Germline V CDR1 and CDR2: SGHAT, FQNNGV. The CDR3 loop is CASSTPGQGAWSYTF. DNA for the CDR3: TGTGCCAGCAGCACGCCGGGACAGGGGGCATGGAGCTACACCTTC.

The chain carries TRBV6-2 or TRBV6-3 and TRBJ1-1; D unresolved. Germline V gene data show CDR1 as MNHEY and CDR2 as SVGEGT. The V end lost 5 bases, the J end lost 7 bases, and 8 bases lay between the germline ends. The CDR3 is 11 residues long. This CDR3 is CASSRTGEAFF. For the CDR3, the DNA is TGTGCCAGCAGTCGGACGGGTGAAGCTTTCTTT.

In its sample, this clonotype was seen many times. V and J are TRBV6-1 and TRBJ2-4, with 9 nucleotides matching TRBD1. Germline V lookup: CDR1 MNHNS, CDR2 SASEGT. The CDR3 has 13 amino acids. After removal of 8 bases from V and 7 bases from J, the junction contained 6 bases not matched to a gene. CDR3 in amino acids: CASLDGTGNIQYF. The CDR3 nucleotides are TGTGCCAGCTTGGATGGGACAGGGAACATTCAGTACTTC.

There are many counts of this clonotype. The CDR3 region is CSARTDTDTQYF. The CDR3 DNA follows: TGCAGCGCCCGGACAGACACAGATACGCAGTATTTT. The chain is built from TRBV29-1 and TRBJ2-3, with TRBD1 as a possible D gene (6 bases). The CDR3 is 12 amino acids. The germline V and J ends were trimmed by 7 bases and 2 bases, with 10 bases remaining between them. Germline-derived CDR1 and CDR2 are SQVTM and ANQGSEA.

On this clonotype: A much bigger clone sits one base away, suggesting this may be a read error. The chain recombines TRBV20-1 with TRBJ2-7; possible D gene TRBD2, 5 bases. Germline V lookup: CDR1 DFQATT, CDR2 SNEGSKA (reference sequence). There are 14 residues in the CDR3. The CDR3 nucleotides read TGCAGTGTTAGACCTGTGGACTCGCGCTACGAGCAGTACGTC. The encoded protein is CSVRPVDSRYEQYV.

The V call is TRBV18, the J call TRBJ2-5; no clear D gene. Between the trimmed V and J ends, which lost 5 bases and 0 bases, there was a span of 13 bases. This CDR3 contains 15 residues. Germline CDR1 reads KGHSH; CDR2 reads LQKENI. CDR3 in amino acids: CASSTRPGHQETQYF. DNA of the CDR3: TGTGCCAGCTCAACCCGGCCGGGCCACCAAGAGACCCAGTACTTC.

There are many counts of this clonotype. The gene calls are TRBV7-2 and TRBJ2-7, with D possibly being TRBD2 (5 bases). Trimming cost V 3 bases and J 7 bases, with 10 bases left between them. Germline V gene sequence: CDR1 SGHTA, CDR2 FQGNSA. This CDR3 has 12 amino acids. This CDR3 reads CASSLTLAEQYF. The CDR3 DNA follows: TGTGCCAGCAGCTTGACCTTAGCGGAGCAGTACTTC.